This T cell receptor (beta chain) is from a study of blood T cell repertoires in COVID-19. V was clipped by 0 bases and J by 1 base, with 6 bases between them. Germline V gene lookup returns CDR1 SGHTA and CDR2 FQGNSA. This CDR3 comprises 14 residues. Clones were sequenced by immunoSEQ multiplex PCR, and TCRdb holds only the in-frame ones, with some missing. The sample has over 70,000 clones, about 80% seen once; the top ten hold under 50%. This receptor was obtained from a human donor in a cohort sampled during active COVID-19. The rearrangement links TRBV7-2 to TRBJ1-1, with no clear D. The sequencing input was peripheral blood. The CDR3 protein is CASSLALRNTEAFF. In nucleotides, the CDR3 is TGTGCCAGCAGCTTAGCGCTACGGAACACTGAAGCTTTCTTT.